These 14 T cell receptor beta chains were sequenced from one sample in a study of blood T cell repertoires in COVID-19. Produced via immunoSEQ multiplex PCR; TCRdb's table is partial and in-frame only. The data contain around 250,000 clones, about 80% of them singletons. The sequenced sample was PBMCs or T cells enriched from blood (not recorded which). Receptors originate from a man aged 45 to 65 who had recovered from COVID-19.

The genes are TRBV5-1 and TRBJ2-7; unclear D gene. Germline CDR1 is SGHRS and CDR2 is YFSETQ. The CDR3 is made up of 15 amino acids. V gave up 0 bases and J gave up 1 base, with 11 bases separating them. CDR3 DNA: TGCGCCAGCAGCTTGGTAGCCAGCGCTTCCTACGAGCAGTACTTC. It translates to CASSLVASASYEQYF.

The chain recombines TRBV6-2 or TRBV6-3 with TRBJ2-7; D not certain. The CDR3 has 11 residues. Germline V gene data show CDR1 as MNHEY and CDR2 as SVGEGT. The V and J ends lost 4 bases and 6 bases respectively, with 7 bases between them. The CDR3 bases are TGTGCCAGCAGTTCCTTCGGCGAGCAGTACTTC. This sequence encodes CASSSFGEQYF.

The chain joins TRBV29-1 to TRBJ1-2, with 11 bases aligning to TRBD1. Per germline, CDR1 SQVTM and CDR2 ANQGSEA. The CDR3 loop spans 13 amino acids. J was trimmed by 7 bases and V by 6 bases; bases with no gene match: 7. CDR3 in DNA: TGCAGCGTACCATCCGGGACAGGGGGTGGCTACACCTTC. Protein: CSVPSGTGGGYTF. Supplemented by reference TRBV29-1 and TRBJ1-2, the full variable domain reads SAVISQKPSRDICQRGTSLTIQCQVDSQVTMMFWYRQQPGQSLTLIATANQGSEATYESGFVIDKFPISRPNLTFSTLTVSNMSPEDSSIYLCSVPSGTGGGYTFGSGTRLTVV.

The chain joins TRBV6-1 to TRBJ2-1; 9 bases are shared with TRBD1. The junction had 10 bases not matched to a gene; V was cut back by 0 bases and J by 10 bases. The length of the CDR3 is 16 residues. Germline lookup yields CDR1 MNHNS and CDR2 SASEGT. The CDR3 DNA is TGTGCCAGCAGTGAAGCGGGCGGGACAGGGTCAGGGGAGCAGTTCTTC. Translated, it gives CASSEAGGTGSGEQFF.

The chain couples TRBV25-1 to TRBJ2-7; 8 bases match TRBD2. This CDR3 is 15 amino acids long. Germline V gene lookup returns CDR1 MGHDK and CDR2 SYGVNS. Trimming removed 2 bases from V and 2 bases from J; junction bases left unmatched: 5. The CDR3 loop is CASSETMRGAYEQYF. CDR3 sequence (DNA): TGTGCCAGCAGTGAAACTATGCGGGGGGCCTACGAGCAGTACTTC.

This clone has more than one count but fewer than ten. The gene calls are TRBV4-2 and TRBJ1-1, with 9 bases that match TRBD1. V was pared by 6 bases and J by 0 bases, with 5 bases of the junction left unmatched. Germline loops: CDR1 LGHNA, CDR2 YNFKEQ. The CDR3 runs 15 residues. The CDR3 DNA follows: TGTGCCAGCAGTCACAGGGGGCGACTGAACACTGAAGCTTTCTTT. Translated, it gives CASSHRGRLNTEAFF.

The chain uses TRBV28 and TRBJ2-3; 11 bases map to TRBD2. Germline V gene data show CDR1 as MDHEN and CDR2 as SYDVKM. J lost 14 bases, V lost 3 bases, and 1 base had no gene match. The CDR3 covers 11 residues. The CDR3 DNA follows: TGTGCCAGCAGTTTGGGGACTAGCGGGTATTTT. Its protein product is CASSLGTSGYF.

The rearrangement links TRBV29-1 to TRBJ1-1; D call uncertain. Trimming took off 5 bases at V and 3 bases at J, with 16 bases between the two ends. This CDR3 is built from 14 residues. CDR1 SQVTM and CDR2 ANQGSEA come from the germline V gene. CDR3 loop: CSVHETGRDTEAFF. CDR3 coding DNA: TGCAGCGTTCATGAGACCGGGCGGGACACTGAAGCTTTCTTT.

The chain uses TRBV5-1 and TRBJ1-1; TRBD1 is a possible D gene (6 bases). V dropped 4 bases and J dropped 4 bases, with 17 bases sitting between them. The CDR3 sequence is 15 residues long. Germline assignment: CDR1 SGHRS and CDR2 YFSETQ. This CDR3 is CASSPTGRGVTEAFF. DNA for the CDR3: TGCGCCAGCAGCCCCACGGGGAGGGGGGTCACTGAAGCTTTCTTT.

The V gene is TRBV2, the J gene TRBJ1-2; 9 nucleotides align to TRBD1. V was pared by 6 bases and J by 7 bases, with 3 bases of the junction left unmatched. The CDR3 extends over 12 amino acids. Germline assignment: CDR1 SNHLY and CDR2 FYNNEI. As DNA, the CDR3 is TGTGCCAGCAGGGGACAGGGCGGTGGCTACACCTTC. Amino acid sequence: CASRGQGGGYTF.

This sequence joins TRBV27 and TRBJ1-1; tentative D call: TRBD1 (5 bases). Germline CDR1 MNHEY, CDR2 SMNVEV (reference sequence). The CDR3 totals 13 residues. Trimming cost V 6 bases and J 1 base, with 9 bases left between them. In nucleotides, the CDR3 is TGTGCCAGCAGAAGAGACAGGAACACTGAAGCTTTCTTT. It is translated as CASRRDRNTEAFF.

The CDR3 loop is CASSSQGQGVETQYF. The CDR3 DNA is TGCGCCAGCAGCTCCCAAGGACAGGGGGTCGAGACCCAGTACTTC. This rearrangement joins TRBV5-1 to TRBJ2-5, with 10 bases identical to TRBD1. The CDR3 length is 15 residues. CDR1 and CDR2 (germline): SGHRS, YFSETQ. V lost 3 bases to trimming and J lost 5 bases; unmatched junction nucleotides: 7.

The chain has TRBV7-9 and TRBJ2-7; no clear D. The germline V gene encodes CDR1 SEHNR and CDR2 FQNEAQ (reference sequence). V was shortened by 5 bases and J by 2 bases, with 16 bases between the two germline ends. This CDR3 is 15 amino acids long. The CDR3 coding sequence is TGTGCCAGCAGCGCCCGCCCCGCGAAGACCTACGAGCAGTACTTC. It codes for CASSARPAKTYEQYF.

The chain recombines TRBV5-5 with TRBJ1-2, with TRBD1 matching 9 bases. Germline V gene data show CDR1 as SGHKS and CDR2 as YYEKEE (reference sequence). V trimming: 3 bases; J trimming: 7 bases; junction bases outside the gene matches: 4. This CDR3 is built from 13 residues. The CDR3 is CASSWDRESGYTF. The CDR3 DNA reads as TGTGCCAGCAGCTGGGACAGGGAGAGTGGCTACACCTTC.